This T cell receptor (beta chain) is from a study of blood T cell repertoires in COVID-19. Across the study: COVID-19 samples collected from the United States, Italy and Spain covered acute and convalescent phases.

Losses at the gene ends were 0 bases for V and 6 bases for J; bases not matched to a gene: 8. Per the germline V gene, CDR1 is GTSNPN and CDR2 is SVGIG (reference sequence). The CDR3 runs to 15 residues. Per the study methods: Quantification of nucleated cells was approximated via reference gene primer amplification. Here immunoSEQ multiplex PCR was the method, and the copy in TCRdb shows in-frame clones only, minus some. Clonal size and the V and J genes are those of that table, whereas D and trimming came from the DNA. The data contain about 190,000 clones, about 90% of them seen just once; the ten biggest clones take up approximately 1.5%.

Input material: peripheral blood. This chain uses TRBV30 with TRBJ2-1; 7 nucleotides align to TRBD1. The receptor's source is a man between 18 and 29 years old with active or convalescent COVID-19. The CDR3 DNA reads as TGTGCCTGGAGTGTAGACAGGGCCTTAGGCAATGAGCAGTTCTTC. Translating gives CAWSVDRALGNEQFF.